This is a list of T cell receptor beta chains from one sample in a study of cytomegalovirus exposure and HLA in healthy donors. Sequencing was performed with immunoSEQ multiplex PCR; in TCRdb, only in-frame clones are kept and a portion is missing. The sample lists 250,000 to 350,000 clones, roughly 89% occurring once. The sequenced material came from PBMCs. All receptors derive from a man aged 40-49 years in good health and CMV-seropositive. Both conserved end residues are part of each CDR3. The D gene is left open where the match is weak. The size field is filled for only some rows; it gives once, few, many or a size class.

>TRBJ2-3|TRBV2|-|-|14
CASFWTSSTDTQYF
TGTGCCAGCTTCTGGACATCATCCACAGATACGCAGTATTTT
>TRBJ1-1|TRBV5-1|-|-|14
CASSWSDMNTEAFF
TGCGCCAGCAGCTGGAGTGATATGAACACTGAAGCTTTCTTT
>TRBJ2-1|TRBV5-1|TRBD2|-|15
CASSLGLAGADEQFF
TGCGCCAGCAGCTTGGGACTAGCGGGAGCTGATGAGCAGTTCTTC
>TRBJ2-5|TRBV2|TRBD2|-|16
CASKEGAGGRGETQYF
TGTGCCTCAAAGGAAGGGGCGGGAGGCCGGGGAGAGACCCAGTACTTC
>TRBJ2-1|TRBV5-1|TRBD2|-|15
CASSDTTSGYNEQFF
TGCGCCAGCAGCGACACGACTAGCGGGTACAATGAGCAGTTCTTC
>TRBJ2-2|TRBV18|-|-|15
CASSLGQGGTGELFF
TGTGCCAGCTCACTCGGGCAGGGCGGCACCGGGGAGCTGTTTTTT
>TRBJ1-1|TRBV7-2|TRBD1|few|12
CASSWDRPGPFF
TGTGCCAGCAGCTGGGACAGGCCGGGGCCTTTCTTT
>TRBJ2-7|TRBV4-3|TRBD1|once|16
CASSPAGTGDLGEQYF
TGCGCCAGCAGCCCGGCGGGGACAGGTGACCTTGGGGAGCAGTACTTC
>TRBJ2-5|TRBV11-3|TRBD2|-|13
CASSFERGETQYF
TGTGCCAGCAGCTTCGAGCGGGGGGAGACCCAGTACTTC
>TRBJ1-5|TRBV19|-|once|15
CASSYRVSSNQPQHF
TGTGCCAGTAGCTACAGGGTAAGCAGCAATCAGCCCCAGCATTTT
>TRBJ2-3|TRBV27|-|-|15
CASSLSVNGRDTQYF
TGTGCCAGCAGTTTATCAGTGAATGGGCGAGATACGCAGTATTTT
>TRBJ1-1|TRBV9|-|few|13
CASSSRGNTEAFF
TGTGCCAGCAGCAGCAGGGGGAACACTGAAGCTTTCTTT
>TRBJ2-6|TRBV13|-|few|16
CASSLGLGRGANVLTF
TGTGCCAGCAGCTTAGGCCTAGGGAGAGGGGCCAACGTCCTGACTTTC
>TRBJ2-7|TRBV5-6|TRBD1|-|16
CASSLYSGTGEGEQYF
TGTGCCAGCAGCTTGTACTCAGGGACAGGGGAGGGCGAGCAGTACTTC
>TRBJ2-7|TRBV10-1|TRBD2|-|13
CASSQGGTYEQYF
TGCGCCAGCAGTCAGGGAGGGACCTACGAGCAGTACTTC
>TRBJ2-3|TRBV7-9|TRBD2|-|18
CASSLRTSAVLGTDTQYF
TGTGCCAGCAGCCTACGGACTAGCGCGGTGCTTGGCACAGATACGCAGTATTTT
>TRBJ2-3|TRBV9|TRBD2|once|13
CASSLADRGAQYF
TGTGCCAGCAGCCTCGCAGACCGGGGGGCGCAGTATTTT
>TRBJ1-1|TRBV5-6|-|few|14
CASSSRRAHTEAFF
TGTGCCAGCAGCTCCCGGAGGGCACACACTGAAGCTTTCTTT
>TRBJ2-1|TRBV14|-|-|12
CASSQAQIEQFF
TGTGCCAGCAGCCAAGCCCAGATTGAGCAGTTCTTC